This T cell receptor (beta chain) was profiled in a study of cytomegalovirus exposure and HLA in healthy donors. Findings of the study overall: The study put some 150 TCR beta chains on its list as cytomegalovirus-associated.

V dropped 5 bases and J dropped 4; count of bases not matched to a gene: 6. The germline gives CDR1 SGHTA, CDR2 FQGTGA. The CDR3 covers 17 residues. Sequenced by immunoSEQ multiplex PCR; TCRdb stores in-frame clones only, minus some. The data contain 200,000 to 300,000 clones, less than 95% of them singletons. A word on this clone: Its matching antigen is unknown.

Sequenced material: PBMCs. The origin of this receptor is a woman under 40 in good health and CMV-seronegative. V usage is TRBV7-3 and J usage is TRBJ2-1, with 15 bases lining up with TRBD2. The CDR3, as DNA: TGTGCCAGCAGCCTAGGACTAGCGGGAGGGCAATACAATGAGCAGTTCTTC. It is translated as CASSLGLAGGQYNEQFF.